This T cell receptor beta chain was sequenced in a study of shared clonotypes between healthy human individuals. Broader study findings: Sampling covered nothing but blood. Tissue TCR repertoires likely differ from those found in blood.

The trim removed 2 bases at V and 4 bases at J, leaving 8 bases unmatched. Germline lookup yields CDR1 SGHRS and CDR2 YFSETQ. The CDR3 sequence is 15 residues long. This clone was picked up one time. The antigen is undetermined. TCRdb's copy holds only in-frame clones and misses some; the assay was immunoSEQ multiplex PCR. The table has hundreds of thousands of clones, 90% to 96% seen once. V usage is TRBV5-1 and J usage is TRBJ1-1, with TRBD1 matching over 7 bases. Sequencing used naive CD4+ T cells sorted from blood. Subset reported: CD45RA+ positively selected. The sequence came from a woman in her 30s in good health. CDR3 DNA: TGCGCCAGCAGCTTAACAGGGGCTGATGGCACTGAAGCTTTCTTT. This sequence encodes CASSLTGADGTEAFF.